A single sample is the source of the 4 T cell receptor beta chains below, sequenced in a study of post-analysis software for immune sequencing data. Their recognized antigens are unknown. Unique molecular identifiers tagged the TCR beta cDNA libraries. TCRdb independently ran MiXCR on the PCR reads; one entry per CDR3 protein. The repertoire holds roughly 800,000 distinct CDR3 sequences, with about 27% as singletons. Whole-study findings and limits: Patients used several TRBV segments, including TRBV5-6, TRBV5-1 and TRBV20-1, more often than controls.

Material: blood. The receptors stem from a girl between 5 and 17 years old with multiple sclerosis.

The V and J genes are TRBV25-1 and TRBJ1-1; weak D call: TRBD1 (6 bases). V lost 4 bases, J lost 8 bases, and 14 bases lay in between. CDR1 is MGHDK and CDR2 is SYGVNS in the germline V gene. The CDR3 loop spans 13 amino acids. The CDR3 protein is CASSVQGGREAFF. Here the CDR3 DNA reads TGTGCCAGCAGTGTACAGGGAGGTCGCGAAGCTTTCTTT.

V gene TRBV29-1 combines with J gene TRBJ2-7; the D gene is possibly TRBD2 (6 bases). Per germline, CDR1 SQVTM and CDR2 ANQGSEA. The CDR3 consists of 12 residues. V was clipped by 7 bases and J by 3 bases, with 13 bases between them. The CDR3 sequence: CSGAVGGYEQYF. The DNA of the CDR3 is TGCAGCGGGGCAGTGGGGGGCTACGAGCAGTACTTC.

The chain combines TRBV2 with TRBJ1-5, with unresolved D. Looked up from germline, CDR1 is SNHLY and CDR2 is FYNNEI. Trimming cost V 6 bases and J 4 bases, with 10 bases left between them. The CDR3 is made up of 13 amino acids. The CDR3 loop is CASRAQPNQPQHF. The CDR3 region has the DNA TGTGCCAGCAGGGCGCAGCCTAATCAGCCCCAGCATTTT.

This clonotype was recorded many times. J is TRBJ2-4 and V is TRBV29-1, with D hard to call. V was trimmed by 4 bases and J by 0 bases, leaving 13 bases between them. This CDR3 spans 15 amino acids. CDR1 SQVTM and CDR2 ANQGSEA come from the germline V gene. The DNA for the CDR3 is TGCAGCGTTGGGGCCGACAACCTAGCCAAAAACATTCAGTACTTC. Its translation is CSVGADNLAKNIQYF.